This section outlines one TCR beta chain sequence together with its context. The antigen is undetermined. Expressed TCRB transcripts were sequenced because the entire RNA isolate underwent reverse transcription. TCRdb's copy holds only in-frame clones and misses some; the assay was immunoSEQ multiplex PCR. There are 300,000 to 350,000 clones in the sample; around 9.7% occur only once, and over 0.95% lies in the top ten. The sample belongs to a study of beta chain features in type 1 diabetes. Findings of the study overall: Shortening that was moderate but significant affected the TCRB CDR3s of Type 1 diabetes patients in all four CD4+ subsets.

V was trimmed by 4 bases and J by 4 bases, leaving 8 bases between them. There are 12 residues in the CDR3. Germline V lookup: CDR1 SGHRS, CDR2 YFSETQ. The rearrangement joins TRBV5-1 to TRBJ1-2, with D perhaps matching TRBD1 (6 bases). This TCR derives from a man aged 30 to 45 with type 1 diabetes. Sequenced: central memory CD4+ T cells from blood. The CDR3 DNA reads TGCGCCAGCAGCCCGGACAGCTATGGCTACACCTTC. Its protein product is CASSPDSYGYTF.